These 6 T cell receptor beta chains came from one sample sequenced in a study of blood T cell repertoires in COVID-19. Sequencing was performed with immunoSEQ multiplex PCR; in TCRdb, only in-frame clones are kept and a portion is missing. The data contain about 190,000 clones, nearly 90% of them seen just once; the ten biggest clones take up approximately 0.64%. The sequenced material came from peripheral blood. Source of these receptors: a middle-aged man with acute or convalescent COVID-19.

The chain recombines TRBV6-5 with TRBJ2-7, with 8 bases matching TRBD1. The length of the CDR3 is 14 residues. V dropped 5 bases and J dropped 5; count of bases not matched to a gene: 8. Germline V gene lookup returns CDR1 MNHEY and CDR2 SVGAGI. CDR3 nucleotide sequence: TGTGCCAGCAGTAGACAGGGGTTTTACGACGAGCAGTACTTC. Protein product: CASSRQGFYDEQYF.

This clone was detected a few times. CDR3 sequence: CASSELQGWNNSPLHF. The DNA for the CDR3 is TGTGCCAGCAGTGAATTGCAGGGTTGGAATAATTCACCCCTCCACTTT. The J gene is TRBJ1-6, the V gene TRBV25-1; possible D gene TRBD1, 5 bases. V was shortened by 1 base and J by 5 bases, with 12 bases between the two germline ends. The CDR3 runs to 16 residues. CDR1 MGHDK and CDR2 SYGVNS come from the germline V gene.

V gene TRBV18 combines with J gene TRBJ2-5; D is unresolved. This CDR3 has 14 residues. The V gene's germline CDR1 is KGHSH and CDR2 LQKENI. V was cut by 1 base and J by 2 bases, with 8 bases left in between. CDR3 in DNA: TGTGCCAGCTCACCACGGCGGATACAAGAGACCCAGTACTTC. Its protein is CASSPRRIQETQYF.

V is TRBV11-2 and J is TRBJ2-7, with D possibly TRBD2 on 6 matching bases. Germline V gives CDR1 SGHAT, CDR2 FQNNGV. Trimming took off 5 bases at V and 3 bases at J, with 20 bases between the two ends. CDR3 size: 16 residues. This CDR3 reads CASSPPVASARYEQYF. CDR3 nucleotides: TGTGCCAGCAGCCCCCCAGTTGCTAGCGCTCGCTACGAGCAGTACTTC. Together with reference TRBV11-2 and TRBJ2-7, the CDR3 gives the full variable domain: EAGVAQSPRYKIIEKRQSVAFWCNPISGHATLYWYQQILGQGPKLLIQFQNNGVVDDSQLPKDRFSAERLKGVDSTLKIQPAKLEDSAVYLCASSPPVASARYEQYFGPGTRLTVT.

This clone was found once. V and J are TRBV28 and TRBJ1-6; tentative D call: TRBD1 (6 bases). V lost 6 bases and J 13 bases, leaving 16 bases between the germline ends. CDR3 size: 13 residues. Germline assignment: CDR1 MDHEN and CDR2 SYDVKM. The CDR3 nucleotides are TGTGCCAGCAGATACAGGGTTAGTACCCCCCTCCACTTT. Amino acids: CASRYRVSTPLHF.

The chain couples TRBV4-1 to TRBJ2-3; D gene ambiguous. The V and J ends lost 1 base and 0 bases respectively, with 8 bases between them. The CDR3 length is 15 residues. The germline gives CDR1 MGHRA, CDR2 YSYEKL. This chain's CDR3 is CASSQAVVSTDTQYF. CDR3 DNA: TGCGCCAGCAGCCAAGCGGTAGTCAGCACAGATACGCAGTATTTT.